What follows are 27 T cell receptor beta chains derived from one specimen sequenced in a study of HIV-infected patients and healthy controls. Roughly three months, about 14 weeks, into antiretroviral therapy, follow-up blood was collected. All unsorted peripheral T cells were captured because whole blood was used without fractionation. Approximately 500 ng RNA was reverse transcribed with alpha and beta constant-region primers. Alpha and beta chain libraries were made separately by chain-specific third strand synthesis with multiplexing indices. TCRdb redid the calling of the 5' RACE reads with MiXCR, one entry per CDR3 protein. Of about 14,000 distinct CDR3 sequences listed, around 12% are singletons. The specimen comprised blood, sampled during antiretroviral therapy. The receptors were gathered from an adult with HIV infection. The donor label of this sample is uncertain.

The rearrangement uses TRBV9 and TRBJ1-6; 7 bases match TRBD1. The junction had 3 bases not matched to a gene; V was cut back by 4 bases and J by 5 bases. This CDR3 is built from 14 residues. Germline CDR1 is SGDLS and CDR2 is YYNGEE. DNA of the CDR3: TGTGCCAGCAGCTTCGGACAGGATAATTCACCCCTCCACTTT. It translates to CASSFGQDNSPLHF.

This clonotype was observed many times. The chain is built from TRBV7-7 and TRBJ2-3, with a weak D call TRBD2 (5 bases). Per the germline V gene, CDR1 is SSHAT and CDR2 is FNYEAQ (reference sequence). The V end lost 2 bases, the J end lost 0 bases, and 12 bases lay between the germline ends. CDR3 length: 16 amino acids. DNA of the CDR3: TGTGCCAGCAGCTTAATAACAGCGGCTAGCACAGATACGCAGTATTTT. This encodes CASSLITAASTDTQYF.

This clonotype was seen many times. In nucleotides, the CDR3 is TGCGCCAGCAGCTTGGCGGGACAGGGGAACACCGGGGAGCTGTTTTTT. Its protein product is CASSLAGQGNTGELFF. The V call is TRBV5-1, the J call TRBJ2-2; 9 bases line up with TRBD1. J gave up 1 base and V 0 bases, and 1 base lay outside the gene matches. This CDR3 spans 16 amino acids. Germline V gene sequence: CDR1 SGHRS, CDR2 YFSETQ.

This clonotype has only a few counts. The genes are TRBV5-4 and TRBJ2-5; D might be TRBD2 (6 bases). V was trimmed by 0 bases and J by 4 bases, leaving 10 bases between them. From germline, CDR1 is SGHNT and CDR2 YYREEE (reference sequence). This CDR3 spans 14 amino acids. CDR3 sequence reads: CASSLAVGGETQYF. For the CDR3, the DNA is TGTGCCAGCAGCTTGGCCGTGGGAGGAGAGACCCAGTACTTC.

This clonotype was counted at least ten times. J is TRBJ1-5 and V is TRBV3-1, with D possibly TRBD1 on 5 matching bases. Germline lookup yields CDR1 LGHDT and CDR2 YNNKEL (reference sequence). V lost 1 base and J 2 bases, leaving 6 bases between the germline ends. The CDR3 covers 14 residues. The DNA of the CDR3 is TGTGCCAGCAGCCAAGGAGGGGGCAATCAGCCCCAGCATTTT. This gives the protein CASSQGGGNQPQHF.

Ten or more counts support this clonotype. The chain joins TRBV30 to TRBJ2-5; 11 bases align to TRBD1. CDR1 is GTSNPN, CDR2 SVGIG, per germline (reference sequence). The junction had 4 bases not matched to a gene; V was cut back by 3 bases and J by 4 bases. The CDR3 runs 14 residues. Here the CDR3 reads CAWRGGQGAETQYF. The DNA for the CDR3 is TGTGCCTGGAGGGGTGGACAGGGGGCAGAGACCCAGTACTTC.

This clonotype was seen many times. J is TRBJ2-1 and V is TRBV4-1, with D uncertain. The CDR3 runs 16 residues. CDR1 is MGHRA, CDR2 YSYEKL, per germline. V was clipped by 2 bases and J by 0 bases, with 11 bases between them. The CDR3 reads CASSQQPISSYNEQFF. CDR3 nucleotides: TGCGCCAGCAGCCAACAACCAATTAGCTCCTACAATGAGCAGTTCTTC.

This clonotype was observed at least ten times. The V gene is TRBV7-9, the J gene TRBJ1-2; D is possibly TRBD1 (5 bases). Germline CDR1 reads SEHNR; CDR2 reads FQNEAQ (reference sequence). This CDR3 has 10 residues. The V end lost 5 bases, the J end lost 13 bases, and 11 bases lay between the germline ends. Here the CDR3 reads CASSPEGFTF. The CDR3 nucleotides are TGTGCCAGCAGCCCAGAGGGGTTCACCTTC.

This clonotype was picked up many times. The rearrangement uses TRBV20-1 and TRBJ2-2; a weak D match, TRBD1 (5 bases). Trimming removed 0 bases at V and 1 base at J, with 9 bases between. The CDR3 loop spans 15 amino acids. Germline V gene sequence: CDR1 DFQATT, CDR2 SNEGSKA (reference sequence). The CDR3 DNA reads as TGCAGTGCTAGAGATTTTCAGGGGAACACCGGGGAGCTGTTTTTT. It is translated as CSARDFQGNTGELFF.

Many counts were recorded for this clonotype. This chain joins TRBV7-3 and TRBJ2-1; the match to TRBD2 covers 8 bases. The trim removed 6 bases at V and 5 bases at J, leaving 12 bases unmatched. The CDR3 runs 16 residues. Germline V gene sequence: CDR1 SGHTA, CDR2 FQGTGA. As DNA, the CDR3 is TGTGCCAGCAGGGAGGTGAGCGGGAGTTATAACAATGAGCAGTTCTTC. Encoded protein: CASREVSGSYNNEQFF.

This clonotype was recorded many times. The chain recombines TRBV5-1 with TRBJ2-1; 11 bases line up with TRBD1. V shed 2 bases, J shed 0 bases, and the junction held 4 bases outside the gene matches. Per germline, CDR1 SGHRS and CDR2 YFSETQ. The CDR3 has 17 amino acids. CDR3 DNA sequence: TGCGCCAGCAGCTTCCCCGGGACAGGGGGCTCCTACAATGAGCAGTTCTTC. Translating gives CASSFPGTGGSYNEQFF.

This clonotype was counted between two and nine times. The rearrangement uses TRBV29-1 and TRBJ1-2, with TRBD1 identical over 10 bases. The junction had 4 bases not matched to a gene; V was cut back by 0 bases and J by 6 bases. Germline values: CDR1 SQVTM, CDR2 ANQGSEA. The CDR3 loop spans 14 amino acids. As DNA, the CDR3 is TGCAGCGTTGAAGATGGGGACAGGGGTCATGGCTACACCTTC. It yields the protein CSVEDGDRGHGYTF.

This clonotype appeared many times. The chain joins TRBV5-3 to TRBJ1-1; 10 nucleotides line up with TRBD1. TRBV5-3 is assigned to the ORF class and has an uncertain function. Trimming at V came to 4 bases and at J to 2 bases, leaving 5 bases not matched to a gene. The CDR3 loop spans 15 amino acids. CDR3 residues: CARSRDRGINTEAFF. In DNA form, the CDR3 reads TGTGCCAGAAGCCGGGACAGGGGAATCAACACTGAAGCTTTCTTT.

This clonotype was counted only a few times. This chain joins TRBV5-8 and TRBJ1-2, with unresolved D. V lost 1 base and J 5 bases, leaving 9 bases between the germline ends. The CDR3 extends over 13 amino acids. CDR1 and CDR2 (germline): SGHTS, YDEGEE. The CDR3: CASSLWTEYGYTF. The CDR3 DNA follows: TGTGCCAGCAGCTTGTGGACGGAGTATGGCTACACCTTC.

The chain links TRBV18 to TRBJ2-1, with 10 bases fitting TRBD2. After removal of 7 bases from V and 4 bases from J, the junction contained 10 bases not matched to a gene. The CDR3 totals 16 residues. The V gene's germline CDR1 is KGHSH and CDR2 LQKENI. DNA of the CDR3: TGTGCCAGCTGCAGTGTGGGGACTAGCGTATACAATGAGCAGTTCTTC. Translating it yields CASCSVGTSVYNEQFF.

At least ten counts were recorded for this clonotype. The J gene is TRBJ2-7, the V gene TRBV29-1, with a possible D match to TRBD1 (5 bases). The CDR3 is made up of 13 amino acids. Germline loops: CDR1 SQVTM, CDR2 ANQGSEA. V lost 4 bases, J lost 2 bases, and 12 bases lay in between. The chain's CDR3 is CSVGTGAPYEQYF. The CDR3 DNA is TGCAGCGTTGGAACAGGTGCCCCCTACGAGCAGTACTTC.

This clonotype was seen at least ten times. This chain uses TRBV7-9 with TRBJ2-1; D gene unclear. Germline-derived CDR1 and CDR2 are SEHNR and FQNEAQ (reference sequence). Trimming removed 0 bases at V and 7 bases at J, with 10 bases between. The CDR3 contains 14 residues. CDR3 residues: CASSLASLGNEQFF. For the CDR3, the DNA is TGTGCCAGCAGCTTAGCGTCGCTGGGAAATGAGCAGTTCTTC.

This clonotype was counted ten times or more. The chain uses TRBV3-1 and TRBJ1-1; D not resolved. V lost 4 bases, J lost 1 base, and 7 bases lay in between. CDR3 length equals 13 residues. Germline assignment: CDR1 LGHDT and CDR2 YNNKEL (reference sequence). Here the CDR3 reads CASSPNRNTEAFF. The CDR3 DNA reads as TGTGCCAGCAGCCCGAACAGGAACACTGAAGCTTTCTTT.

In its sample, this clonotype was seen many times. The chain employs TRBV3-1 and TRBJ2-4, with 7 bases fitting TRBD1. The V and J ends lost 4 bases and 3 bases, in that order; junction bases with no gene match: 9. Germline assignment: CDR1 LGHDT and CDR2 YNNKEL (reference sequence). The CDR3 contains 16 residues. The CDR3 DNA sequence: TGTGCCAGCAGCCCAGAGACAGGGAAAGACAAAAACATTCAGTACTTC. This codes for CASSPETGKDKNIQYF.

This clonotype was recorded many times. The genes are TRBV12-3 or TRBV12-4 and TRBJ1-1; 10 nucleotides match TRBD1. This CDR3 spans 15 amino acids. V trimming: 0 bases; J trimming: 4 bases; junction bases outside the gene matches: 2. CDR3 DNA sequence: TGTGCCAGCAGTTTAGCGACAGGGGGCTTCACTGAAGCTTTCTTT. It codes for CASSLATGGFTEAFF.

V usage is TRBV4-1 and J usage is TRBJ2-3; no reliable D call. Trimming left V 2 bases short and J 0 bases short, with 12 bases between. Germline values: CDR1 MGHRA, CDR2 YSYEKL. The CDR3 totals 16 residues. The CDR3 reads CASSQPRHSSTDTQYF. The CDR3 DNA reads TGCGCCAGCAGCCAACCGCGGCACTCTAGCACAGATACGCAGTATTTT.

This clonotype was detected only a few times. The gene calls are TRBV19 and TRBJ2-5; 7 bases match TRBD1. This CDR3 comprises 15 residues. The V and J ends lost 1 base and 2 bases, in that order; junction bases with no gene match: 4. Germline V gene sequence: CDR1 LNHDA, CDR2 SQIVND (reference sequence). The CDR3 nucleotides are TGTGCCAGTAGTATAGTGACAGGGCCGCAAGAGACCCAGTACTTC. It translates to CASSIVTGPQETQYF.

By share, this clonotype counts as medium-sized. The rearrangement links TRBV3-1 to TRBJ1-1, with 7 bases that match TRBD1. Germline V gives CDR1 LGHDT, CDR2 YNNKEL (reference sequence). The length of the CDR3 is 15 residues. V was clipped by 4 bases and J by 3 bases; unmatched bases: 8. The chain's CDR3 is CASSLTGNQDTEAFF. The CDR3 coding sequence is TGTGCCAGCAGCCTGACAGGGAATCAGGACACTGAAGCTTTCTTT.

V gene TRBV5-1 combines with J gene TRBJ2-1, with 7 nucleotides matching TRBD1. J was trimmed by 3 bases and V by 4 bases; bases with no gene match: 22. This CDR3 has 20 residues. The germline V gene encodes CDR1 SGHRS and CDR2 YFSETQ. This CDR3 is CASSLLLGQITDANYNEQFF. The DNA of the CDR3 is TGCGCCAGCAGCCTACTACTGGGACAGATTACCGATGCTAACTACAATGAGCAGTTCTTC.

This chain links TRBV11-2 with TRBJ1-1, with D unclear. Trimming removed 1 base at V and 1 base at J, with 7 bases between. Germline lookup yields CDR1 SGHAT and CDR2 FQNNGV. The CDR3 extends over 14 amino acids. The CDR3 spells CASSLVPWNTEAFF. The CDR3 coding sequence is TGTGCCAGCAGCTTAGTGCCTTGGAACACTGAAGCTTTCTTT.

This clonotype was recorded many times. The rearrangement links TRBV12-3 or TRBV12-4 to TRBJ2-5; no reliable D call. This CDR3 contains 12 residues. The V gene lost 5 bases and the J gene lost 3 bases, with 7 bases spanning the gap. The CDR3 region has the DNA TGTGCCAGCAGTGTAGTAAAAGAGACCCAGTACTTC. Translation gives CASSVVKETQYF.

To note about this clonotype: A much bigger clone sits one base away, suggesting this may be a read error. This chain links TRBV11-2 with TRBJ2-3; 10 bases align to TRBD2. Trimming cost V 6 bases and J 0 bases; bases outside gene matches: 3. CDR3 length: 15 residues. CDR1 and CDR2 from the germline V gene are SGHAT and FQNNGV. CDR3 in amino acids: CASSQTSGSTDTQYF. The CDR3 DNA sequence: TGTGCCAGCAGTCAGACTAGCGGGAGCACAGATACGCAGTATTTT.